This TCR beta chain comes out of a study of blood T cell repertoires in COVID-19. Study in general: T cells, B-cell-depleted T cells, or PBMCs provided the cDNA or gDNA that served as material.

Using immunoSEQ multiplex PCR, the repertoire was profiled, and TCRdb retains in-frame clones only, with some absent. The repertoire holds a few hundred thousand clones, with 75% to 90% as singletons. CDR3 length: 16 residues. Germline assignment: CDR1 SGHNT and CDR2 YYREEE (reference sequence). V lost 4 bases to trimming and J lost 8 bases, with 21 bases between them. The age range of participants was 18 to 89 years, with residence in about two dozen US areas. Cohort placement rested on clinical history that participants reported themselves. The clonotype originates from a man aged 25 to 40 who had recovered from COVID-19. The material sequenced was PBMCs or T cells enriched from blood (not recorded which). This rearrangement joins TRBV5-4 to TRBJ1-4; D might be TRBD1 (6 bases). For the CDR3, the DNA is TGTGCCAGCAGCCCCACCAACAGGGCCGGCGTCGAAAAACTGTTTTTT. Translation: CASSPTNRAGVEKLFF. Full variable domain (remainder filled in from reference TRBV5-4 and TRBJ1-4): ETGVTQSPTHLIKTRGQQVTLRCSSQSGHNTVSWYQQALGQGPQFIFQYYREEENGRGNFPPRFSGLQFPNYSSELNVNALELDDSALYLCASSPTNRAGVEKLFFGSGTQLSVL.